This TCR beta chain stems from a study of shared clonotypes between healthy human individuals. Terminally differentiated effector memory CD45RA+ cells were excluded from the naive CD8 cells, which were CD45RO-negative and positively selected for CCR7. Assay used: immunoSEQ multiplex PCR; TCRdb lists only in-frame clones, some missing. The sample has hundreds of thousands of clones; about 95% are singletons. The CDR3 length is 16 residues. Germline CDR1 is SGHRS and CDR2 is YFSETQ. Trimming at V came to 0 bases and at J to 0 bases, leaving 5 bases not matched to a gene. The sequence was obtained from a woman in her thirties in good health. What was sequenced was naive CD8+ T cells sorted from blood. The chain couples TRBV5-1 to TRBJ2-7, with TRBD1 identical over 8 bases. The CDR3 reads CASSLGQGASSYEQYF. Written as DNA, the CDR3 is TGCGCCAGCAGCTTGGGTCAGGGGGCCAGCTCCTACGAGCAGTACTTC.